This TCR beta chain was obtained from a study of cytomegalovirus exposure and HLA in healthy donors. Produced via immunoSEQ multiplex PCR; TCRdb's table is partial and in-frame only. The sample has 160,000 or so clones, 80% to 90% seen once. Study outcomes and limitations: Overall, roughly 150 TCR beta chains were annotated as cytomegalovirus-associated. Among the CMV-associated chains, a few were confirmed in vitro as specific for CMV antigens.

The CDR3 spans 14 residues. The germline V gene encodes CDR1 SGHNT and CDR2 YYREEE (reference sequence). The V and J ends lost 4 bases and 7 bases respectively, with 17 bases between them. Worth noting for this clone: Its matching antigen is unknown.

This TCR derives from a woman aged 25 to 39 in good health and CMV-seronegative. The gene calls are TRBV5-4 and TRBJ1-1; a weak D match, TRBD1 (5 bases). The sample comprised PBMCs. DNA for the CDR3: TGTGCCAGCAGCCGAGGGAGTGGGGGGAGTGAAGCTTTCTTT. It yields the protein CASSRGSGGSEAFF.